This entry features one TCR beta chain sequence. Antigen: not known. The sample originates from a study of cytomegalovirus exposure and HLA in healthy donors. Looking at the study overall: A data release that came early held roughly 90 million unique TCRs from HLA-typed donors.

General study findings and limits: A reported reduction in N-insertions relative to the roughly 670-donor mean was seen in an Asian-associated ancestry cluster in a later analysis. For most subjects, TCR beta sequences were reported to predict HLA-A and HLA-B alleles with accuracy.

This PCR relied on a set of 60 Vbeta primers and 13 Jbeta primers. Measured with immunoSEQ multiplex PCR; TCRdb has only the in-frame clones, and not every one. The sample lists 150,000 to 180,000 clones, about three quarters seen once, with 3% to 4% in the top ten. Trimming took 4 bases from V and 5 from J, leaving 11 bases between them. The germline CDR1 and CDR2 sequences are SNHLY and FYNNEI. The CDR3 extends over 13 amino acids. This rearrangement joins TRBV2 to TRBJ1-2, with a possible D match to TRBD1 (6 bases). The sequenced sample was PBMCs. The clonotype was recovered from a middle-aged woman in good health and CMV-seronegative. The CDR3 bases are TGTGCCAGCAGTGGGGGACATTTATATGGCTACACCTTC. Its protein product is CASSGGHLYGYTF. Full variable domain (rest looked up from reference TRBV2 and TRBJ1-2): EPEVTQTPSHQVTQMGQEVILRCVPISNHLYFYWYRQILGQKVEFLVSFYNNEISEKSEIFDDQFSVERPDGSNFTLKIRSTKLEDSAMYFCASSGGHLYGYTFGSGTRLTVV.